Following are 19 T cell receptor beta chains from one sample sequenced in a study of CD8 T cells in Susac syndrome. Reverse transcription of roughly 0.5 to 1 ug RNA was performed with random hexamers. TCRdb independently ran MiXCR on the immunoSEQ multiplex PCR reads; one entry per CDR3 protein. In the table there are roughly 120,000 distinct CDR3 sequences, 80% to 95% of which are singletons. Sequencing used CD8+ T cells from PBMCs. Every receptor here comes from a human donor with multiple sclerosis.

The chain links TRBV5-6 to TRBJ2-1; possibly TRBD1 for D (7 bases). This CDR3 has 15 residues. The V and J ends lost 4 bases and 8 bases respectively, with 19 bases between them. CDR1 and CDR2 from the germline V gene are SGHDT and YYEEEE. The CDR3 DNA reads TGTGCCAGCAGCCACGCGGCCAGGGGGGCTGATGAGCAGTTCTTC. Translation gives CASSHAARGADEQFF.

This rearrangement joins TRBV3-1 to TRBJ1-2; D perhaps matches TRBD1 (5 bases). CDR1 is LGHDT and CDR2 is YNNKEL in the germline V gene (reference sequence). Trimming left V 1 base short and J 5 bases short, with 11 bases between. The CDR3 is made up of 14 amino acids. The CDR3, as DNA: TGTGCCAGCAGCCAAGGGTTCGGGGGGTATGGCTACACCTTC. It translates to CASSQGFGGYGYTF.

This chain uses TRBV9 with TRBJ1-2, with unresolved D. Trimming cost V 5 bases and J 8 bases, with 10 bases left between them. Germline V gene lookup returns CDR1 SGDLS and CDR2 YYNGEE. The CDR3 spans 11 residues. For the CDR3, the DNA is TGTGCCAGCAGGGGAGGGCAAGGCTACACCTTC. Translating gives CASRGGQGYTF.

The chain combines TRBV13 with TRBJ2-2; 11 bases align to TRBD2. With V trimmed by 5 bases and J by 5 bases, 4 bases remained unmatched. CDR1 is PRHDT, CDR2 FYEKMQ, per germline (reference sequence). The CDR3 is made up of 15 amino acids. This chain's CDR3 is CASSTTSGKTGELFF. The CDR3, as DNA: TGTGCCAGCAGCACGACTAGCGGGAAAACCGGGGAGCTGTTTTTT.

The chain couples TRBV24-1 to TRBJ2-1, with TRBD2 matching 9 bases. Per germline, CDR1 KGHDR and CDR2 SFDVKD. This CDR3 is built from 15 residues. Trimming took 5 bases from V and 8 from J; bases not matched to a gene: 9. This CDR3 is CATSALGTSRDEQFF. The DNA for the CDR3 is TGTGCCACCAGTGCCCTGGGGACTAGCCGAGATGAGCAGTTCTTC.

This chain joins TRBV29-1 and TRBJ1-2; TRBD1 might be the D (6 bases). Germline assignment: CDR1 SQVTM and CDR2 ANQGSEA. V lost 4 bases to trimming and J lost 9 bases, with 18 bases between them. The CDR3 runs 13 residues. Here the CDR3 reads CSVVHRGAGSYTF. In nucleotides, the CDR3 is TGCAGCGTTGTGCATCGGGGGGCGGGCAGCTACACCTTC.

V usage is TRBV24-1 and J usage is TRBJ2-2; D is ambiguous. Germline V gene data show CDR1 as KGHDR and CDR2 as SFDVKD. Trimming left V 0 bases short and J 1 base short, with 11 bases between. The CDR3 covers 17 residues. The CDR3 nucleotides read TGTGCCACCAGTGATTTGCCCCGCTTAGGGAACACCGGGGAGCTGTTTTTT. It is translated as CATSDLPRLGNTGELFF.

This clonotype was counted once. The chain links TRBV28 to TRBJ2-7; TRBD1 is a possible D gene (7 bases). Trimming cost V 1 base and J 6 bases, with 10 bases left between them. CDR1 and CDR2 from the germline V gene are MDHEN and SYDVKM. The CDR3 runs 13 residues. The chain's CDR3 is CASSLSGGGEQYF. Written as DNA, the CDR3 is TGTGCCAGCAGTTTATCAGGGGGAGGCGAGCAGTACTTC.

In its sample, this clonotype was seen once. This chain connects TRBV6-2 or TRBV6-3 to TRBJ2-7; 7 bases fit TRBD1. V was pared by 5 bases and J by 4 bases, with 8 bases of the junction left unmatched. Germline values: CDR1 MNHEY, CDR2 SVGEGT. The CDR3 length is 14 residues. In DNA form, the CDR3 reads TGTGCCAGCAGTCTACAGGGGTTTGGGTACGAGCAGTACTTC. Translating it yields CASSLQGFGYEQYF.

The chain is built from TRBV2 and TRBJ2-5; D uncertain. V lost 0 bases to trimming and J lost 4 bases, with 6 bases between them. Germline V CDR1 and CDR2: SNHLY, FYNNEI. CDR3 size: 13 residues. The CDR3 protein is CASSEAVRETQYF. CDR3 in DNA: TGTGCCAGCAGTGAAGCTGTCAGAGAGACCCAGTACTTC.

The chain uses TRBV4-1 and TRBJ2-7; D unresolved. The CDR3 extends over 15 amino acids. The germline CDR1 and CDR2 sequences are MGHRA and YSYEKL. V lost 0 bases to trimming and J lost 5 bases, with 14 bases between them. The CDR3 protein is CASSQELWALDEQYF. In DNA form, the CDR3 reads TGCGCCAGCAGCCAAGAATTATGGGCGTTGGACGAGCAGTACTTC.

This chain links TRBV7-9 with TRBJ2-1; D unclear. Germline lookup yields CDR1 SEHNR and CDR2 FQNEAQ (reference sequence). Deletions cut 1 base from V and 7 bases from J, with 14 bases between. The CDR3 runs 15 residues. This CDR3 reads CASSLGSKGRNEQFF. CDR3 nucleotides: TGTGCCAGCAGCTTAGGGTCGAAGGGTCGGAATGAGCAGTTCTTC.

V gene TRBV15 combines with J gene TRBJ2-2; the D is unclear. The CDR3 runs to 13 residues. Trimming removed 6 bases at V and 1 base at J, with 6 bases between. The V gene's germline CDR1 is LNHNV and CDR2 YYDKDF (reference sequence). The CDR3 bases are TGTGCCACCAGTTACTTGAACACCGGGGAGCTGTTTTTT. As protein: CATSYLNTGELFF.

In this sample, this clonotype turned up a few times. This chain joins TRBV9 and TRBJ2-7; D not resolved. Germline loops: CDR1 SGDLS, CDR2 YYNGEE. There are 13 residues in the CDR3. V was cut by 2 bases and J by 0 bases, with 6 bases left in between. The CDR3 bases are TGTGCCAGCAGCGTTTCCGGCTCCTACGAGCAGTACTTC. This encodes CASSVSGSYEQYF.

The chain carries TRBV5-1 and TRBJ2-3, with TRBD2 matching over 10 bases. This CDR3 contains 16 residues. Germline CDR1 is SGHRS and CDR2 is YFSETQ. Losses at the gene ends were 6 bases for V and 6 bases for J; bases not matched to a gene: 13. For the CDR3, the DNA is TGCGCCAGCACCCGGAAGGCTAGCGGGAGTTGGGATACGCAGTATTTT. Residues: CASTRKASGSWDTQYF.

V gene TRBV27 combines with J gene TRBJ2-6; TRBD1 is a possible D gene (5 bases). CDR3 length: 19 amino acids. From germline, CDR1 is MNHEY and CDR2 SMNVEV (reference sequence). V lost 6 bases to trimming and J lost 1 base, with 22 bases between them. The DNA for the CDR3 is TGTGCCAGCAGCGTGCGAGGCACCCCAAGGGGTTCTGGGGCCAACGTCCTGACTTTC. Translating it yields CASSVRGTPRGSGANVLTF.

This CDR3 reads CSVEEGRAIPGELFF. DNA of the CDR3: TGCAGCGTTGAAGAGGGGAGGGCGATACCCGGGGAGCTGTTTTTT. This chain uses TRBV29-1 with TRBJ2-2; 7 bases align to TRBD2. Germline CDR1 reads SQVTM; CDR2 reads ANQGSEA. With 0 bases clipped from V and 6 bases from J, the junction kept 7 bases outside the gene matches. This CDR3 has 15 amino acids.

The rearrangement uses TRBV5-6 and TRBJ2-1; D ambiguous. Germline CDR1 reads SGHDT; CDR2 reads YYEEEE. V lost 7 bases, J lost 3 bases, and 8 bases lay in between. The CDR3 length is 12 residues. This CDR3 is CASGVIYNEQFF. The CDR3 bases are TGTGCCAGCGGAGTTATCTACAATGAGCAGTTCTTC.

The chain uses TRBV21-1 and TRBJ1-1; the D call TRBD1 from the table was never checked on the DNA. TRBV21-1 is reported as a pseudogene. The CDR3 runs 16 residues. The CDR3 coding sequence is TGTGCCAGCAGCAATCAGGATATCCCGAGGGGCACTGAAGCTTTCTTT. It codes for CASSNQDIPRGTEAFF.